This passage covers 17 T cell receptor beta chains from one sample sequenced in a study of blood T cell repertoires in COVID-19. Only in-frame clones appear in the TCRdb table, and some are missing; sequencing was by immunoSEQ multiplex PCR. The table shows about 260,000 clones, with more than 75% occurring only once. The sample consisted of peripheral blood. The receptors originated from a woman in her forties or fifties with acute or convalescent COVID-19.

The CDR3 reads CATARSNQPQHF. The CDR3, as DNA: TGTGCCACCGCTCGGAGCAATCAGCCCCAGCATTTT. The chain uses TRBV28 and TRBJ1-5; D call uncertain. CDR3 size: 12 residues. V lost 10 bases to trimming and J lost 1 base, with 8 bases between them. CDR1 and CDR2 from the germline V gene are MDHEN and SYDVKM.

The rearrangement uses TRBV28 and TRBJ1-2; TRBD1 matches at 8 bases. Germline V gives CDR1 MDHEN, CDR2 SYDVKM. There are 14 residues in the CDR3. J lost 4 bases, V lost 6 bases, and 7 bases had no gene match. The CDR3 coding sequence is TGTGCCAGCAGCATCGGACAGGGTTCCTATGGCTACACCTTC. Translated, it gives CASSIGQGSYGYTF.

This clone appeared once. The V gene is TRBV18, the J gene TRBJ1-1, with D possibly matching TRBD1 (5 bases). The CDR3 has 15 amino acids. Deletions cut 8 bases from V and 4 bases from J, with 20 bases between. Germline lookup yields CDR1 KGHSH and CDR2 LQKENI. CDR3 protein: CASQTLQESGTEAFF. In DNA form, the CDR3 reads TGTGCCAGCCAAACTTTACAGGAATCGGGCACTGAAGCTTTCTTT.

The V call is TRBV4-1, the J call TRBJ2-3; weak D call: TRBD1 (5 bases). The germline CDR1 and CDR2 sequences are MGHRA and YSYEKL. The V gene lost 1 base and the J gene lost 6 bases, with 23 bases spanning the gap. The CDR3 has 18 residues. CDR3 nucleotide sequence: TGCGCCAGCAGCCAAGTGCCCCTTTTTTTAGGGGTTGGCGATACGCAGTATTTT. Its translation is CASSQVPLFLGVGDTQYF.

The chain carries TRBV7-2 and TRBJ2-2, with TRBD2 identical over 9 bases. Germline V gene data show CDR1 as SGHTA and CDR2 as FQGNSA. This CDR3 is built from 16 residues. V lost 1 base and J lost 7; bases outside the gene matches: 7. CDR3 sequence reads: CASSLVGSGRGGELFF. The CDR3 bases are TGTGCCAGCAGCTTAGTGGGTAGCGGGAGAGGCGGGGAGCTGTTTTTT.

This clone was picked up one time. The chain employs TRBV9 and TRBJ2-6; TRBD2 matches at 14 bases. Germline CDR1 reads SGDLS; CDR2 reads YYNGEE. Unmatched junction bases numbered 7, after V lost 1 base and J lost 4 bases. This CDR3 region has 19 residues. CDR3 coding DNA: TGTGCCAGCAGCGTACGTGGGACTAGCGGGAGTACAGGGGCCAACGTCCTGACTTTC. This encodes CASSVRGTSGSTGANVLTF.

This chain links TRBV9 with TRBJ2-2, with D unclear. The CDR3 is made up of 14 amino acids. Germline V CDR1 and CDR2: SGDLS, YYNGEE. V lost 4 bases to trimming and J lost 1 base, with 8 bases between them. The CDR3 coding sequence is TGTGCCAGCAGCCCGCGACAGAACACCGGGGAGCTGTTTTTT. It specifies CASSPRQNTGELFF.

V and J are TRBV5-6 and TRBJ2-5; 9 positions match TRBD2. CDR3 size: 15 residues. J gave up 0 bases and V 4 bases, and 4 bases lay outside the gene matches. The germline V gene has CDR1 SGHDT and CDR2 YYEEEE. CDR3 sequence: CASSPRGGYQETQYF. CDR3 in DNA: TGTGCCAGCAGCCCGCGGGGGGGGTACCAAGAGACCCAGTACTTC.

V gene TRBV5-1 combines with J gene TRBJ1-4, with 10 positions matching TRBD1. J lost 8 bases, V lost 0 bases, and 4 bases had no gene match. Germline CDR1 reads SGHRS; CDR2 reads YFSETQ. The CDR3 spans 15 residues. The DNA for the CDR3 is TGCGCCAGCAGCTTGGTCGGGACAGGGGAAGAAAAACTGTTTTTT. Its translation is CASSLVGTGEEKLFF.

J is TRBJ1-4 and V is TRBV7-2; perhaps TRBD1 as D (5 bases). The CDR3 spans 16 residues. Germline values: CDR1 SGHTA, CDR2 FQGNSA. Trimming left V 1 base short and J 8 bases short, with 17 bases between. The CDR3 loop reads CASSLEGEASSEKLFF. For the CDR3, the DNA is TGTGCCAGCAGCTTAGAAGGGGAGGCCTCCAGCGAAAAACTGTTTTTT.

V and J are TRBV5-1 and TRBJ1-1, with a possible D match to TRBD1 (5 bases). The germline V gene encodes CDR1 SGHRS and CDR2 YFSETQ. This CDR3 has 14 residues. Trimming pared 3 bases from V and 4 bases from J, leaving 13 bases between. In DNA, the CDR3 is TGCGCCAGCAGCTCGTCCGGGGGGAGCACTGAAGCTTTCTTT. Amino acid sequence: CASSSSGGSTEAFF.

The gene calls are TRBV7-9 and TRBJ2-1, with a weak D call TRBD2 (5 bases). This CDR3 region has 13 residues. Trimming pared 5 bases from V and 9 bases from J, leaving 14 bases between. Germline V gene data show CDR1 as SEHNR and CDR2 as FQNEAQ (reference sequence). Here the CDR3 DNA reads TGTGCCAGCAGCCCAATCGTAGGGAGTGAGCAGTTCTTC. Translated: CASSPIVGSEQFF.

This sequence joins TRBV11-2 and TRBJ1-3; no definite D call. Per the germline V gene, CDR1 is SGHAT and CDR2 is FQNNGV. The CDR3 contains 17 residues. Trimming took off 1 base at V and 0 bases at J, with 13 bases between the two ends. The CDR3 region is CASSLVAGLVSGNTIYF. DNA for the CDR3: TGTGCCAGCAGCTTAGTAGCTGGCCTCGTCTCTGGAAACACCATATATTTT.

The chain employs TRBV10-3 and TRBJ2-6; a weak D match, TRBD1 (5 bases). V lost 6 bases and J lost 0, with 9 bases in between. Germline CDR1 is ENHRY and CDR2 is SYGVKD. This CDR3 region has 15 residues. The chain's CDR3 is CAISQQDSGANVLTF. The CDR3 DNA reads as TGTGCCATCAGCCAACAGGACTCTGGGGCCAACGTCCTGACTTTC.

This clone was observed a single time. The chain carries TRBV6-2 or TRBV6-3 and TRBJ2-7; 8 bases align to TRBD2. This CDR3 spans 17 amino acids. Losses at the gene ends were 2 bases for V and 3 bases for J; bases not matched to a gene: 12. In germline, CDR1 is MNHEY, CDR2 SVGEGT. The DNA of the CDR3 is TGTGCCAGCAGTTACCCCCCCACTAGCGGACCTTTCTACGAGCAGTACTTC. Its protein is CASSYPPTSGPFYEQYF.

The rearrangement uses TRBV24-1 and TRBJ1-3; TRBD1 might be the D (5 bases). Germline V gives CDR1 KGHDR, CDR2 SFDVKD. This CDR3 is 16 amino acids long. With 3 bases removed from V and 0 bases from J, the gap between germline ends came to 11 bases. The CDR3 DNA is TGTGCCACCAGTGATCCCCAGGGCCACTCTGGAAACACCATATATTTT. It encodes CATSDPQGHSGNTIYF.

The V and J genes are TRBV27 and TRBJ2-1, with D possibly TRBD2 on 6 matching bases. Germline V CDR1 and CDR2: MNHEY, SMNVEV (reference sequence). CDR3 length: 15 residues. V was pared by 2 bases and J by 10 bases, with 18 bases between. The CDR3 DNA reads TGTGCCAGCAGTTTAACCCGGGACGGAGGAGGGGAGCAGTTCTTC. Translation gives CASSLTRDGGGEQFF.